The clone carrying this TCR beta chain showed up many times. TCRdb recomputed calls from the 5' RACE reads with MiXCR, one row per CDR3 protein. The sample lists roughly 27,000 distinct CDR3 sequences, less than 5.5% occurring once. This sample was included in a study of T cells after yellow fever vaccination. Background on the study: For low cell numbers, libraries were made with SMART-Seq v4 Ultra Low Input.

V lost 3 bases to trimming and J lost 8 bases; unmatched junction nucleotides: 9. This CDR3 comprises 16 residues. Germline V gene data show CDR1 as SGHTA and CDR2 as FQGNSA. The origin of this receptor is a man younger than 40 who received the YFV17D yellow fever vaccine. The chain has TRBV7-2 and TRBJ2-1, with 11 bases matching TRBD2. The source material was CD8+ T cells sorted from PBMCs, sampled 10 days after the yellow fever booster vaccination. The CDR3 DNA sequence: TGTGCCAGCAGCTTGATAGCGGGAGGGACGGGATATGAGCAGTTCTTC. Residues: CASSLIAGGTGYEQFF.